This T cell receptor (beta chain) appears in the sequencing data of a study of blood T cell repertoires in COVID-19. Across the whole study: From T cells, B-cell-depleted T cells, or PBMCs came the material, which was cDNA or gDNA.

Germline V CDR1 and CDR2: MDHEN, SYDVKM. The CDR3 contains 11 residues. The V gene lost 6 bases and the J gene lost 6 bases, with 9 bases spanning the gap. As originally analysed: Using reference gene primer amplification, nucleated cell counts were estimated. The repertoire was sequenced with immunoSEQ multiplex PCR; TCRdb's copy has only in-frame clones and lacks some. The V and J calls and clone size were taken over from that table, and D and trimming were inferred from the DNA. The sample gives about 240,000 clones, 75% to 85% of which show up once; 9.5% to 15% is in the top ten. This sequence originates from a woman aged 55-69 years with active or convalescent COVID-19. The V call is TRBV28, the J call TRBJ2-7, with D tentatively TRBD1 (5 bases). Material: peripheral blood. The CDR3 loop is CASSLGAEQYF. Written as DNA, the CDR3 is TGTGCCAGCAGCCTAGGGGCCGAGCAGTACTTC.